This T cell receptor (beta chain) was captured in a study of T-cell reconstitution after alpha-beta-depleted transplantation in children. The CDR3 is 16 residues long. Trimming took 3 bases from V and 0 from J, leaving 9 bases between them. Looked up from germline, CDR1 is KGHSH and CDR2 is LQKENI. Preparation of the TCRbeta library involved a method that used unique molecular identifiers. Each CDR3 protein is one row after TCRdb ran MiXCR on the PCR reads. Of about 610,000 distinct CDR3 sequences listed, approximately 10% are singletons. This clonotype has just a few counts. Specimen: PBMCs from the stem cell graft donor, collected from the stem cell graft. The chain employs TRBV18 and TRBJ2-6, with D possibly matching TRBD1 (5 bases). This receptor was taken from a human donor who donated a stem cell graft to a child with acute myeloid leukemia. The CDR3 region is CASSPEQASGANVLTF. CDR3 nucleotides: TGTGCCAGCTCACCGGAACAGGCCTCTGGGGCCAACGTCCTGACTTTC.